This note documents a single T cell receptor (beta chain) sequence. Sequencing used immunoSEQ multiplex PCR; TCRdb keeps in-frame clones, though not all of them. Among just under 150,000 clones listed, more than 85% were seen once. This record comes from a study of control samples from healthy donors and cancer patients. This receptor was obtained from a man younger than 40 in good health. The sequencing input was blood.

The CDR3 protein is CASHGIGLPHYEQYF. CDR3 sequence (DNA): TGTGCCAGCCATGGAATTGGCCTTCCCCACTACGAGCAGTACTTC. The chain recombines TRBV21-1 with TRBJ2-7. TRBV21-1 is labeled a pseudogene. The CDR3 totals 15 residues.